This T cell receptor beta chain is drawn from a study of blood T cell repertoires in COVID-19. Study details: The United States, Italy and Spain were the sources of the acute and convalescent COVID-19 samples. Sources were T cells, B-cell-depleted T cells, or PBMCs; the material itself was cDNA or gDNA.

This CDR3 is built from 16 residues. V shed 2 bases and J 5 bases; nucleotides not matched to a gene: 7. Germline V gives CDR1 LGHNA, CDR2 YNFKEQ. The authors' processing: Estimation of nucleated cell counts relied on the amplification of reference gene primers. Assay: immunoSEQ multiplex PCR; the TCRdb copy retains only in-frame clones and omits some. The V and J calls and clone size come from that table; D and trimming were worked out from the DNA. The data show about 67,000 clones, roughly 82% seen once. This clone was detected only once. This clonotype was obtained from a human donor in a cohort sampled during active COVID-19. The sequencing sample was made of peripheral blood. The chain links TRBV4-2 to TRBJ2-1; 9 bases align to TRBD1. The CDR3 is CASSQLGQGSHNEQFF. In DNA form, the CDR3 reads TGTGCCAGCAGCCAACTAGGACAGGGGTCCCACAATGAGCAGTTCTTC.